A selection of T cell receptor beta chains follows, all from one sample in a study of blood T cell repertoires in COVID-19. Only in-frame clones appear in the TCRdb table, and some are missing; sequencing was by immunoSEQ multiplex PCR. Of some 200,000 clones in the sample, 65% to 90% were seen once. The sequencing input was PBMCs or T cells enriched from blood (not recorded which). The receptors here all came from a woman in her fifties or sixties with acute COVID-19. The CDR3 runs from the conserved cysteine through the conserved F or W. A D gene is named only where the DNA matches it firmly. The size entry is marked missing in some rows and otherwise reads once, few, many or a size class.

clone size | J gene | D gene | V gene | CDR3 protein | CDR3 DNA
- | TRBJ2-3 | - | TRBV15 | CATSRDPRETDTQYF | TGTGCCACCAGCAGAGATCCGAGAGAGACAGATACGCAGTATTTT
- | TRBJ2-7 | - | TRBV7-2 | CASSLGGSGSYEQYF | TGTGCCAGCAGCTTGGGCGGGTCGGGGTCCTACGAGCAGTACTTC
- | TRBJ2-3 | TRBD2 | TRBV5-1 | CASSSDSGGAGDTQYF | TGCGCCAGCAGCTCCGACAGCGGGGGGGCTGGAGATACGCAGTATTTT
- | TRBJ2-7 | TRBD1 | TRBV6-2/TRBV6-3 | CASSRQGALWEQYF | TGTGCCAGCAGTCGACAGGGGGCCCTTTGGGAGCAGTACTTC
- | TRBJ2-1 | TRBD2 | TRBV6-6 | CASSRTTSGVKAGNNEQFF | TGTGCCAGCAGTCGAACGACTAGCGGGGTAAAAGCGGGTAACAATGAGCAGTTCTTC
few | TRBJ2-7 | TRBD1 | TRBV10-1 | CASSEWNEVCVGTGTYEQYF | TGCGCCAGCAGTGAGTGGAACGAGGTGTGTGTGGGGACAGGCACCTACGAGCAGTACTTC
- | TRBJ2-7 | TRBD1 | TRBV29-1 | CSAQAGTGGAWKQYF | TGCAGCGCCCAGGCTGGGACAGGGGGCGCCTGGAAGCAGTACTTC
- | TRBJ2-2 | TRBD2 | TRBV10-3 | CAISDPGLADNTGELFF | TGTGCCATCAGTGACCCCGGACTAGCGGACAACACCGGGGAGCTGTTTTTT
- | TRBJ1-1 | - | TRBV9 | CASSARGQLIQAFF | TGTGCCAGCAGCGCAAGAGGACAGCTCATCCAAGCTTTCTTT
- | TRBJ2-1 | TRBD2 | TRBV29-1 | CSVPPGRGGTSAGLFF | TGCAGCGTCCCCCCGGGGAGGGGAGGGACTAGCGCGGGTTTGTTCTTC
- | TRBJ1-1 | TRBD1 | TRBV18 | CASSPPTGGEGAFF | TGTGCCAGCTCACCCCCGACAGGGGGCGAGGGAGCTTTCTTT
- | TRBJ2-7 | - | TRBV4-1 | CASSQDTVQTYEQYF | TGCGCCAGCAGCCAAGATACAGTACAGACCTACGAGCAGTACTTC
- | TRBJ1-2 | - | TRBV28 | CASSLQSVQTYGYTF | TGTGCCAGCAGTTTACAAAGTGTACAGACCTATGGCTACACCTTC
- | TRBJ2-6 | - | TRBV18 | CASSLTEYGANVLTF | TGTGCCAGCTCACTTACAGAGTACGGGGCCAACGTCCTGACTTTC
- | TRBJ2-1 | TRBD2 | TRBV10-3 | CAISAGLAGGDEQFF | TGTGCCATCAGTGCAGGACTAGCGGGGGGGGATGAGCAGTTCTTC
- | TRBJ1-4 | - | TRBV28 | CASSLGLVTGNEKLFF | TGTGCCAGCAGTTTAGGCCTTGTGACAGGAAATGAAAAACTGTTTTTT
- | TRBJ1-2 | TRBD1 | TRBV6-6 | CASSLSGQAGIPF | TGTGCCAGCAGCCTATCCGGACAGGCCGGTATCCCCTTC
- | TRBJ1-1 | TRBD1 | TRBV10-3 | CAISEWTGNTEAFF | TGTGCCATCAGTGAGTGGACAGGGAACACTGAAGCTTTCTTT
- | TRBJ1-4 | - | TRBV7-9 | CASSLQGGWGTNEKLFF | TGTGCCAGCAGCTTACAGGGTGGTTGGGGAACTAATGAAAAACTGTTTTTT
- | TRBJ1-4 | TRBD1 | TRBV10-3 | CAISESKGRQGNEKLFF | TGTGCCATCAGTGAGTCAAAAGGGCGACAGGGAAATGAAAAACTGTTTTTT
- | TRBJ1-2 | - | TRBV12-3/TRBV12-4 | CASSFGGQGGYTF | TGTGCCAGCAGTTTCGGAGGGCAGGGTGGCTACACCTTC
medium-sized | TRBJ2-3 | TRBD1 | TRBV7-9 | CASSLGSTGARTDTQYF | TGTGCCAGCAGCTTAGGATCGACAGGGGCTCGCACAGATACGCAGTATTTT
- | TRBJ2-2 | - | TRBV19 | CASTSSLGSTGRTGELFF | TGTGCCAGTACCTCTAGTCTAGGTTCGACAGGGAGGACCGGGGAGCTGTTTTTT
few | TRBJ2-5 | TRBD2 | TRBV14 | CASSPGLAGLEKTQYF | TGTGCCAGCAGCCCGGGACTAGCGGGCCTCGAAAAGACCCAGTACTTC
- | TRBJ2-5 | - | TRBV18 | CASSPPIAAEMWETQYF | TGTGCCAGCTCACCACCTATCGCGGCAGAGATGTGGGAGACCCAGTACTTC
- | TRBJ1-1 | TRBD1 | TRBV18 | CASSQLPGQGASGTEAFF | TGTGCCAGCTCACAGCTTCCGGGACAGGGGGCTTCGGGTACTGAAGCTTTCTTT
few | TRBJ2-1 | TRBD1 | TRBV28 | CASSGTGMRGNEQFF | TGTGCCAGCAGTGGGACAGGTATGCGGGGCAATGAGCAGTTCTTC
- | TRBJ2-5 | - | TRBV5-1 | CASSLTSFGETQYF | TGCGCCAGCAGCTTGACTAGTTTTGGCGAGACCCAGTACTTC
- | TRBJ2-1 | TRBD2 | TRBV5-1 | CASSGGLAGGPNEQFF | TGCGCCAGCAGCGGAGGACTAGCGGGAGGGCCGAATGAGCAGTTCTTC
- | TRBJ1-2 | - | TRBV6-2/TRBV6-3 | CASSRHSSGLTNYGYTF | TGTGCCAGCAGCCGTCACTCGAGCGGCCTCACTAACTATGGCTACACCTTC
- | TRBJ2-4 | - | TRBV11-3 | CASSSGKNIQYF | TGTGCCAGCAGCTCAGGGAAAAACATTCAGTACTTC
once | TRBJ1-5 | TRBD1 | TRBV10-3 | CASGQGGSPQHF | TGTGCCAGCGGACAGGGTGGTTCGCCCCAGCATTTT
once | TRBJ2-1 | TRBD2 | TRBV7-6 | CASSLLLAESKNEQFF | TGTGCCAGCAGCTTACTTCTAGCGGAGAGCAAGAATGAGCAGTTCTTC
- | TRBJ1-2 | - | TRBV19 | CASTGATNYGYTF | TGTGCCAGTACGGGTGCAACTAACTATGGCTACACCTTC
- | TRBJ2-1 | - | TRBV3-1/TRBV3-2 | CASSGRVLQFF | TGTGCCAGCAGCGGCCGGGTCCTGCAGTTCTTC
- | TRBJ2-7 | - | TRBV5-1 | CASSRDTPSYEQYF | TGCGCCAGCAGCCGGGACACCCCCTCCTACGAGCAGTACTTC
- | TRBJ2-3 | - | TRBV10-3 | CAISGRRDSADTQYF | TGTGCCATCAGTGGGCGGCGGGATAGCGCAGATACGCAGTATTTT
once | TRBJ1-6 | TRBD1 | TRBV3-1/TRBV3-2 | CASSQAPGTGGSPLHF | TGTGCCAGCAGCCAAGCCCCCGGGACAGGGGGTTCACCCCTCCACTTT
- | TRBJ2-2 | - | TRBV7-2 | CASSLDQGVAGELFF | TGTGCCAGCAGCTTAGATCAAGGAGTAGCCGGGGAGCTGTTTTTT
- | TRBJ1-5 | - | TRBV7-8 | CASSLSDSNQPQHF | TGTGCCAGCAGCCTCAGTGATAGCAATCAGCCCCAGCATTTT
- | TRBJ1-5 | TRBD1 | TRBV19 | CASSLDRARPQHF | TGTGCCAGTAGTTTGGACAGGGCTAGGCCCCAGCATTTT